The 11 T cell receptor beta chains given below trace back to one sample, sequenced in a study of OX40 agonist ivuxolimab in advanced cancers. Profiling relied on immunoSEQ multiplex PCR, and the TCRdb table lists in-frame clones only, not all of them. There are over 9,000 clones in the sample; 60% to 85% occur only once, and over 30% lies in the top ten. The material sequenced was CD4+ or CD8+ T cells sorted from blood, taken in a trial of the OX40 agonist ivuxolimab. Receptors were obtained from an adult with an advanced solid tumor such as melanoma, head and neck, liver or kidney cancer.

The V gene is TRBV6-5, the J gene TRBJ2-5, with 9 bases matching TRBD1. The CDR3 length is 14 residues. Germline V gives CDR1 MNHEY, CDR2 SVGAGI. Unmatched junction bases numbered 0, after V lost 4 bases and J lost 0 bases. The CDR3 bases are TGTGCCAGCAGTTGGGACAGGGACCAAGAGACCCAGTACTTC. Amino acid sequence: CASSWDRDQETQYF.

The V gene is TRBV10-3, the J gene TRBJ2-3; D perhaps matches TRBD2 (5 bases). This CDR3 spans 13 amino acids. V gave up 6 bases and J gave up 4 bases, with 11 bases separating them. The germline V gene encodes CDR1 ENHRY and CDR2 SYGVKD. The DNA of the CDR3 is TGTGCCATCAGGTTACTAGAGGCAGATACGCAGTATTTT. Its translation is CAIRLLEADTQYF.

CDR3 residues: CASSPGPNPSYEQYF. The CDR3 nucleotides are TGTGCCAGCAGCCCGGGACCCAATCCCTCCTACGAGCAGTACTTC. This sequence joins TRBV5-6 and TRBJ2-7, with D perhaps given as TRBD1 or TRBD2 (5 bases each). Germline loops: CDR1 SGHDT, CDR2 YYEEEE. V was cut by 4 bases and J by 0 bases, with 14 bases left in between. This CDR3 comprises 15 residues.

This rearrangement joins TRBV7-2 to TRBJ2-5; D possibly corresponds to TRBD2 (5 bases). This CDR3 spans 11 amino acids. V was pared by 7 bases and J by 4 bases, with 7 bases between. Looked up from germline, CDR1 is SGHTA and CDR2 is FQGNSA. DNA of the CDR3: TGTGCCAGCAACCGGGGAGAGACCCAGTACTTC. It encodes CASNRGETQYF.

The CDR3 DNA sequence: TGTGCCAGCAGCTTGTCTAGCGGGGGGTTCACAGATACGCAGTATTTT. This gives the protein CASSLSSGGFTDTQYF. This chain joins TRBV7-9 and TRBJ2-3, with 11 bases that match TRBD2. From germline, CDR1 is SEHNR and CDR2 FQNEAQ (reference sequence). Trimming took 3 bases from V and 2 from J; bases not matched to a gene: 4. CDR3 size: 16 residues.

V usage is TRBV19 and J usage is TRBJ2-7; 9 nucleotides agree with TRBD1. This CDR3 contains 15 residues. Per germline, CDR1 LNHDA and CDR2 SQIVND (reference sequence). Trimming took 6 bases from V and 4 from J; bases not matched to a gene: 10. CDR3 residues: CASSSAGTGTYEQYF. CDR3 nucleotides: TGTGCCAGTAGCTCTGCCGGGACAGGGACTTACGAGCAGTACTTC.

V gene TRBV12-5 combines with J gene TRBJ2-1; perhaps D is TRBD1 or TRBD2 (5 bases each). Trimming removed 5 bases from V and 2 bases from J, with 13 bases in between. Per the germline V gene, CDR1 is LGHNT and CDR2 is FRNRAP. The CDR3 is made up of 15 amino acids. The chain's CDR3 is CASGVPGRPYNEQFF. The CDR3 nucleotides are TGTGCTAGTGGTGTACCGGGACGGCCCTACAATGAGCAGTTCTTC.

CDR3 amino acids: CASSQDDRGQNEQFF. Here the CDR3 DNA reads TGTGCCAGCAGCCAAGATGACAGGGGGCAAAATGAGCAGTTCTTC. V and J are TRBV14 and TRBJ2-1; 10 nucleotides match TRBD1. J was trimmed by 7 bases and V by 0 bases; bases with no gene match: 3. Per the germline V gene, CDR1 is SGHDN and CDR2 is FVKESK. This CDR3 is built from 15 residues.

This chain joins TRBV2 and TRBJ2-6; D perhaps matches TRBD1 (5 bases). The CDR3 totals 17 residues. Per the germline V gene, CDR1 is SNHLY and CDR2 is FYNNEI. The V and J ends lost 4 bases and 1 base respectively, with 14 bases between them. DNA for the CDR3: TGTGCCAGCAGTGCTACAGGAAAAGGTTCTGGGGCCAACGTCCTGACTTTC. This codes for CASSATGKGSGANVLTF.

This clone was seen a single time. The chain is built from TRBV7-6 and TRBJ2-7; 7 bases match TRBD2. With V trimmed by 5 bases and J by 5 bases, 6 bases remained unmatched. Germline V gives CDR1 SGHVS, CDR2 FNYEAQ. The CDR3 has 13 residues. As DNA, the CDR3 is TGTGCCAGCAGCGAGGGAGGGCGGGACGAGCAGTACTTC. Its translation is CASSEGGRDEQYF.

The rearrangement links TRBV5-1 to TRBJ2-7, with D uncertain. Germline V CDR1 and CDR2: SGHRS, YFSETQ. V gave up 0 bases and J gave up 5 bases, with 3 bases separating them. The CDR3 has 11 residues. In DNA form, the CDR3 reads TGCGCCAGCAGCTTGGGGAACGAGCAGTACTTC. This sequence encodes CASSLGNEQYF.